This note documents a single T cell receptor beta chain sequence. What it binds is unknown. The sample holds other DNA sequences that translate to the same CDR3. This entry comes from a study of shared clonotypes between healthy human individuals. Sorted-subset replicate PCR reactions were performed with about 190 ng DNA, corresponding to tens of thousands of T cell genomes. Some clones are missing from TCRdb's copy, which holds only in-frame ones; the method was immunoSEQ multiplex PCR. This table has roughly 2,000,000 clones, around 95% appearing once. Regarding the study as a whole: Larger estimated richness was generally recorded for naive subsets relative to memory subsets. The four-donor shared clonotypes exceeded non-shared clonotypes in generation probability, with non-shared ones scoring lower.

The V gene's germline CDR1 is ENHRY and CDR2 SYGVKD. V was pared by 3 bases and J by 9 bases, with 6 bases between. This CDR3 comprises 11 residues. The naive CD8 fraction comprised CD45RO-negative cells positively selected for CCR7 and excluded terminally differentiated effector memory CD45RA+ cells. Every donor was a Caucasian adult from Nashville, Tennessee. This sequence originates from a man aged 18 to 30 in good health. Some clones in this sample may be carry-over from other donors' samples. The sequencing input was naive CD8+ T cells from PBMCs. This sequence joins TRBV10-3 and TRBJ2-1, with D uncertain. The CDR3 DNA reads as TGTGCCATCAGTGACGGTGCTGAGCAGTTCTTC. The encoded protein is CAISDGAEQFF.